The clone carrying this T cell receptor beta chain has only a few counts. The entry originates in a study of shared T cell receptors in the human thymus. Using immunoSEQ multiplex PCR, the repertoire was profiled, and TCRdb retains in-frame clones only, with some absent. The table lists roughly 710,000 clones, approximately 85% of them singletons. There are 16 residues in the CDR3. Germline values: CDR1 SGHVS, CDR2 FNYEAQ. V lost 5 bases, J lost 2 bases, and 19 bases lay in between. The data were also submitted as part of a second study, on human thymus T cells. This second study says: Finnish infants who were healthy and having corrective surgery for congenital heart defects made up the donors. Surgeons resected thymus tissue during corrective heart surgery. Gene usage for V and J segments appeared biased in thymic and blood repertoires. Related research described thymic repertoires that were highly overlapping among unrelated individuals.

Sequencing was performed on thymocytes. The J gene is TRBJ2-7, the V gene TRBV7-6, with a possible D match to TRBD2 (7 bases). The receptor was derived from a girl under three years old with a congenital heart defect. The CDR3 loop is CASSPRWGGYTYEQYF. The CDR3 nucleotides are TGTGCCAGCAGCCCTCGGTGGGGGGGCTACACCTACGAGCAGTACTTC. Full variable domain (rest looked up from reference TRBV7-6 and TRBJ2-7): GAGVSQSPRYKVTKRGQDVALRCDPISGHVSLYWYRQALGQGPEFLTYFNYEAQQDKSGLPNDRFSAERPEGSISTLTIQRTEQRDSAMYRCASSPRWGGYTYEQYFGPGTRLTVT.